Following are 18 T cell receptor beta chains from one sample sequenced in a study of cytomegalovirus exposure and HLA in healthy donors. Profiled with immunoSEQ multiplex PCR; TCRdb holds only in-frame clones, not every one. Among fewer than 200,000 clones listed, 86% were seen once. The sequencing input was PBMCs. The receptors stem from a woman younger than 35 in good health and CMV-seronegative.

The rearrangement links TRBV2 to TRBJ2-5; no clear D. V was cut by 9 bases and J by 4 bases, with 6 bases left in between. In germline, CDR1 is SNHLY, CDR2 FYNNEI. The CDR3 length is 10 residues. The DNA of the CDR3 is TGTGCCAGTCTAGGAGAGACCCAGTACTTC. Translation: CASLGETQYF.

J is TRBJ1-5 and V is TRBV7-2; D not certain. Germline CDR1 SGHTA, CDR2 FQGNSA. The length of the CDR3 is 14 residues. Trimming cost V 2 bases and J 3 bases, with 8 bases left between them. The CDR3 DNA reads as TGTGCCAGCAGCTTAAGAGTAGTCAATCAGCCCCAGCATTTT. Its translation is CASSLRVVNQPQHF.

The chain recombines TRBV10-1 with TRBJ1-1; no clear D. The V and J ends lost 10 bases and 7 bases respectively, with 16 bases between them. CDR1 and CDR2 from the germline V gene are WNHNN and SYGVQD (reference sequence). CDR3 length: 12 residues. CDR3 nucleotide sequence: TGCGCCAAGATGACGGAGGTCTATGAAGCTTTCTTT. It translates to CAKMTEVYEAFF.

This chain links TRBV11-2 with TRBJ1-2; D remains ambiguous. V lost 5 bases and J lost 8, with 15 bases in between. The CDR3 contains 13 residues. Germline CDR1 SGHAT, CDR2 FQNNGV. The CDR3 region is CASSLDRTRGYTF. CDR3 DNA: TGTGCCAGCAGCCTCGACCGGACTAGGGGCTACACCTTC.

The chain has TRBV6-5 and TRBJ2-7, with 10 bases lining up with TRBD1. J lost 2 bases, V lost 0 bases, and 1 base had no gene match. The CDR3 is made up of 15 amino acids. The germline gives CDR1 MNHEY, CDR2 SVGAGI. Written as DNA, the CDR3 is TGTGCCAGCAGTTACTCCGACAGGGGGCCCTACGAGCAGTACTTC. This encodes CASSYSDRGPYEQYF.

This chain joins TRBV5-4 and TRBJ2-7, with D uncertain. The CDR3 length is 14 residues. V lost 0 bases and J lost 7, with 14 bases in between. The germline CDR1 and CDR2 sequences are SGHNT and YYREEE (reference sequence). The CDR3 coding sequence is TGTGCCAGCAGCTTGGAGGCAACAACTACTGAGCAGTACTTC. Its protein product is CASSLEATTTEQYF. The whole variable domain, filled in from reference TRBV5-4 and TRBJ2-7, reads ETGVTQSPTHLIKTRGQQVTLRCSSQSGHNTVSWYQQALGQGPQFIFQYYREEENGRGNFPPRFSGLQFPNYSSELNVNALELDDSALYLCASSLEATTTEQYFGPGTRLTVT.

The chain joins TRBV6-1 to TRBJ1-6; D may be TRBD1 (5 bases). Germline V lookup: CDR1 MNHNS, CDR2 SASEGT. Trimming took off 2 bases at V and 10 bases at J, with 9 bases between the two ends. CDR3 length: 13 amino acids. The CDR3 loop is CASSEQGLSPLHF. In nucleotides, the CDR3 is TGTGCCAGCAGTGAACAGGGCCTGTCACCCCTCCACTTT.

This chain connects TRBV11-2 to TRBJ2-3, with 10 bases aligning to TRBD1. This CDR3 comprises 18 residues. Looked up from germline, CDR1 is SGHAT and CDR2 is FQNNGV. The V segment lost 5 bases and the J segment 2 bases; nucleotides outside the gene matches: 13. The CDR3 DNA follows: TGTGCCAGCAGCCGCGGGACAGGGGCCCGCGGGGTCACAGATACGCAGTATTTT. Translating gives CASSRGTGARGVTDTQYF. Looking up the rest from reference TRBV11-2 and TRBJ2-3 gives the full variable domain: EAGVAQSPRYKIIEKRQSVAFWCNPISGHATLYWYQQILGQGPKLLIQFQNNGVVDDSQLPKDRFSAERLKGVDSTLKIQPAKLEDSAVYLCASSRGTGARGVTDTQYFGPGTRLTVL.

The chain combines TRBV7-2 with TRBJ2-3; a weak D match, TRBD2 (6 bases). The germline gives CDR1 SGHTA, CDR2 FQGNSA. The CDR3 consists of 14 residues. V shed 3 bases and J shed 0 bases, with 7 bases lying between them. The CDR3 is CASSLGLSTDTQYF. The CDR3 DNA follows: TGTGCCAGCAGCTTGGGACTTAGCACAGATACGCAGTATTTT.

The rearrangement joins TRBV29-1 to TRBJ1-1; 10 bases align to TRBD1. Germline CDR1 is SQVTM and CDR2 is ANQGSEA. CDR3 length: 13 residues. The trim removed 6 bases at V and 11 bases at J, leaving 12 bases unmatched. CDR3 loop: CSVAGTGARGAFF. CDR3 DNA sequence: TGCAGCGTGGCCGGGACAGGGGCTCGCGGGGCTTTCTTT.

The chain is built from TRBV5-4 and TRBJ2-2; TRBD1 matches 9 bases. V dropped 3 bases and J dropped 4; count of bases not matched to a gene: 7. This CDR3 has 16 residues. Looked up from germline, CDR1 is SGHNT and CDR2 is YYREEE (reference sequence). In nucleotides, the CDR3 is TGTGCCAGCAGCTCACCGGGACAGGGTGCCACCGGGGAGCTGTTTTTT. Residues: CASSSPGQGATGELFF.

V is TRBV7-9 and J is TRBJ1-2, with 8 bases lining up with TRBD1. This CDR3 has 16 residues. Germline assignment: CDR1 SEHNR and CDR2 FQNEAQ (reference sequence). Germline trimming cut 0 bases from V and 3 bases from J; bases unmatched to any gene: 6. CDR3 bases: TGTGCCAGCAGCTTAGCTCGTCAGACAGGGGACTATGGCTACACCTTC. Translation gives CASSLARQTGDYGYTF.

This clone has just one count. J is TRBJ2-1 and V is TRBV7-9; D uncertain. The CDR3 has 14 amino acids. V was pared by 4 bases and J by 8 bases, with 15 bases between. Germline values: CDR1 SEHNR, CDR2 FQNEAQ (reference sequence). The CDR3 sequence is CASSSYIAGHEQFF. CDR3 DNA sequence: TGTGCCAGCAGCTCATACATAGCTGGTCATGAGCAGTTCTTC. Filled out from reference TRBV7-9 and TRBJ2-1, the complete variable domain reads DTGVSQNPRHKITKRGQNVTFRCDPISEHNRLYWYRQTLGQGPEFLTYFQNEAQLEKSRLLSDRFSAERPKGSFSTLEIQRTEQGDSAMYLCASSSYIAGHEQFFGPGTRLTVL.

The chain employs TRBV27 and TRBJ1-5; the D gene is possibly TRBD1 (5 bases). CDR3 length: 15 residues. The ends were cut back, 5 bases at V and 5 bases at J, with 16 bases in the middle. From germline, CDR1 is MNHEY and CDR2 SMNVEV (reference sequence). CDR3 residues: CASSKGPTAYQPQHF. DNA for the CDR3: TGTGCCAGCAGTAAAGGGCCGACAGCCTATCAGCCCCAGCATTTT.

V is TRBV19 and J is TRBJ2-7; D gene unclear. This CDR3 contains 14 residues. CDR1 and CDR2 from the germline V gene are LNHDA and SQIVND (reference sequence). V shed 6 bases and J shed 0 bases, with 12 bases lying between them. The CDR3 bases are TGTGCCAGTAGCCCTAGTCCAAGCTCCTACGAGCAGTACTTC. Translating gives CASSPSPSSYEQYF.

The rearrangement joins TRBV18 to TRBJ1-5; 11 bases line up with TRBD1. V shed 4 bases, J shed 6 bases, and the junction held 14 bases outside the gene matches. The V gene's germline CDR1 is KGHSH and CDR2 LQKENI. CDR3 length: 18 amino acids. DNA of the CDR3: TGTGCCAGCTCACGCTACTCTGGGCGGACAGGGGGCGTTCAGCCCCAGCATTTT. It translates to CASSRYSGRTGGVQPQHF. Full variable domain (rest looked up from reference TRBV18 and TRBJ1-5): NAGVMQNPRHLVRRRGQEARLRCSPMKGHSHVYWYRQLPEEGLKFMVYLQKENIIDESGMPKERFSAEFPKEGPSILRIQQVVRGDSAAYFCASSRYSGRTGGVQPQHFGDGTRLSIL.

The CDR3 spells CASSFPSGSRRTDTQYF. CDR3 nucleotides: TGTGCCAGCAGCTTTCCTAGCGGGAGTCGACGCACAGATACGCAGTATTTT. V and J are TRBV11-2 and TRBJ2-3; 10 bases are a match to TRBD2. Unmatched junction bases numbered 7, after V lost 3 bases and J lost 1 base. CDR3 length: 17 amino acids. The V gene's germline CDR1 is SGHAT and CDR2 FQNNGV.

The gene calls are TRBV29-1 and TRBJ2-1, with 14 bases identical to TRBD2. Germline CDR1 is SQVTM and CDR2 is ANQGSEA. CDR3 length: 18 residues. Trimming took 7 bases from V and 5 from J; bases not matched to a gene: 16. CDR3 protein: CSGGSGLAGVLGNNEQFF. The CDR3 region has the DNA TGCAGCGGCGGATCGGGACTAGCGGGAGTCCTGGGCAACAATGAGCAGTTCTTC.